This entry lists 10 T cell receptor beta chains sequenced from one sample in a study of CD8 T cells in Susac syndrome. An input of 0.5 to 1 ug of RNA was subjected to reverse transcription using random hexamers. A single record per CDR3 protein comes from TCRdb applying MiXCR to the immunoSEQ multiplex PCR reads. Of roughly 120,000 distinct CDR3 sequences in the sample, approximately 93% were seen once. The sequenced sample was CD8+ T cells from PBMCs. The origin of the receptors is a human donor with multiple sclerosis.

The DNA of the CDR3 is TGTGCCAGCCGCCGACACTTTACTAATGAAAAACTGTTTTTT. Its translation: CASRRHFTNEKLFF. This chain joins TRBV27 and TRBJ1-4; D remains unclear. The CDR3 covers 14 residues. The germline CDR1 and CDR2 sequences are MNHEY and SMNVEV (reference sequence). The V gene lost 8 bases and the J gene lost 2 bases, with 12 bases spanning the gap. The full variable domain, with the rest looked up from reference TRBV27 and TRBJ1-4, is EAQVTQNPRYLITVTGKKLTVTCSQNMNHEYMSWYRQDPGLGLRQIYYSMNVEVTDKGDVPEGYKVSRKEKRNFPLILESPSPNQTSLYFCASRRHFTNEKLFFGSGTQLSVL.

In its sample, this clonotype was seen a few times. This chain joins TRBV19 and TRBJ1-2; D is unresolved. The germline CDR1 and CDR2 sequences are LNHDA and SQIVND (reference sequence). This CDR3 is 13 amino acids long. Trimming took off 6 bases at V and 2 bases at J, with 10 bases between the two ends. The CDR3 DNA reads TGTGCCAGTAGCCTACAGAAAAACTATGGCTACACCTTC. It specifies CASSLQKNYGYTF.

V gene TRBV2 combines with J gene TRBJ2-2, with D perhaps matching TRBD2 (6 bases). Germline lookup yields CDR1 SNHLY and CDR2 FYNNEI. Trimming took 4 bases from V and 6 from J, leaving 15 bases between them. The CDR3 is made up of 15 amino acids. CDR3 in DNA: TGTGCCAGCAGTGGGCGGGATCAATCCGCCGGGGAGCTGTTTTTT. Translating it yields CASSGRDQSAGELFF.

The CDR3 nucleotides are TGCAGTGCCCCCGCAGGTGGGCGGGACTACGAGCAGTACTTC. Translating it yields CSAPAGGRDYEQYF. The chain links TRBV20-1 to TRBJ2-7, with D possibly matching TRBD2 (6 bases). Germline V gene data show CDR1 as DFQATT and CDR2 as SNEGSKA (reference sequence). The CDR3 sequence is 14 residues long. V lost 6 bases and J lost 3, with 18 bases in between.

The J gene is TRBJ2-1, the V gene TRBV27, with D perhaps given as TRBD1 or TRBD2 (6 bases each). In germline, CDR1 is MNHEY, CDR2 SMNVEV (reference sequence). V lost 5 bases, J lost 6 bases, and 17 bases lay in between. The CDR3 totals 15 residues. The CDR3 is CASSPWAGGFNEQFF. CDR3 sequence (DNA): TGTGCCAGCAGTCCCTGGGCCGGGGGCTTCAATGAGCAGTTCTTC.

J is TRBJ1-1 and V is TRBV7-2; the match to TRBD1 covers 7 bases. The CDR3 is 15 amino acids. The germline CDR1 and CDR2 sequences are SGHTA and FQGNSA. V trimming: 1 base; J trimming: 1 base; junction bases outside the gene matches: 3. DNA of the CDR3: TGTGCCAGCAGCTTAGGGGACAGCACGAACACTGAAGCTTTCTTT. It yields the protein CASSLGDSTNTEAFF.

The chain has TRBV7-9 and TRBJ1-5; maybe TRBD1 (6 bases). The CDR3 runs to 14 residues. The V end was cut by 1 base, the J end by 6 bases, with 10 bases between. CDR1 and CDR2 from the germline V gene are SEHNR and FQNEAQ (reference sequence). CDR3 in amino acids: CASSLGGQSQPQHF. CDR3 nucleotides: TGTGCCAGCAGCTTAGGGGGGCAGAGTCAGCCCCAGCATTTT.

V usage is TRBV4-1 and J usage is TRBJ2-7; TRBD1 might be the D (6 bases). The length of the CDR3 is 15 residues. Germline V CDR1 and CDR2: MGHRA, YSYEKL. Between the trimmed V and J ends, which lost 4 bases and 5 bases, there was a span of 18 bases. CDR3 sequence reads: CASSLNPRGIHEQYF. The CDR3 nucleotides are TGCGCCAGCAGCCTTAACCCGAGGGGGATCCACGAGCAGTACTTC.

The CDR3 is CASSQVEGNEQYV. Written as DNA, the CDR3 is TGCGCCAGCAGCCAAGTGGAAGGGAACGAGCAGTACGTC. The gene calls are TRBV4-1 and TRBJ2-7; D gene uncertain. The CDR3 length is 13 residues. Germline CDR1 reads MGHRA; CDR2 reads YSYEKL. V was trimmed by 1 base and J by 5 bases, leaving 9 bases between them.

The rearrangement links TRBV12-3 or TRBV12-4 to TRBJ2-4, with D possibly being TRBD2 (6 bases). This CDR3 spans 16 amino acids. Trimming shortened V by 1 base and J by 0 bases, and 10 bases separated the two germline ends. In nucleotides, the CDR3 is TGTGCCAGCAGTTTAGATGGGACTTTAGCCAAAAACATTCAGTACTTC. It is translated as CASSLDGTLAKNIQYF.